The clone carrying this T cell receptor (beta chain) showed up just once. Per germline, CDR1 SGHRS and CDR2 YFSETQ. The CDR3 is 15 residues long. J was trimmed by 0 bases and V by 4 bases; bases with no gene match: 6. Original handling: Scientists estimated how many nucleated cells there were by amplifying reference gene primers. Data came from immunoSEQ multiplex PCR; TCRdb stores just in-frame clones and leaves some out. Clone size and the V and J calls come from that table; the DNA yielded D and trimming. The sample consists of hundreds of thousands of clones, around 87% of them appearing once. These data originate in a study of blood T cell repertoires in COVID-19. Turning to the study itself: Sources were T cells, B-cell-depleted T cells, or PBMCs; the material itself was cDNA or gDNA.

Participant reports of clinical history set cohort assignment. The J gene is TRBJ1-1, the V gene TRBV5-1; 7 positions match TRBD1. This receptor was obtained from a young man who had recovered from COVID-19. The specimen sequenced was PBMCs or T cells enriched from blood (not recorded which). CDR3 in amino acids: CASSTGQRMNTEAFF. For the CDR3, the DNA is TGCGCCAGCAGCACGGGACAGCGTATGAACACTGAAGCTTTCTTT. The entire variable domain, with the rest obtained from reference TRBV5-1 and TRBJ1-1, is as follows: KAGVTQTPRYLIKTRGQQVTLSCSPISGHRSVSWYQQTPGQGLQFLFEYFSETQRNKGNFPGRFSGRQFSNSRSEMNVSTLELGDSALYLCASSTGQRMNTEAFFGQGTRLTVV.